Presented here are 27 T cell receptor beta chains from one specimen sequenced in a study of blood T cell repertoires in COVID-19. TCRdb's copy holds only in-frame clones and misses some; the assay was immunoSEQ multiplex PCR. The sample shows roughly 200,000 clones, about 84% of them seen only once. Sample: peripheral blood. Every receptor here comes from a person aged 70 to 79 with COVID-19, enrolled during active disease.

V gene TRBV7-2 combines with J gene TRBJ2-1; 9 bases match TRBD2. The CDR3 sequence is 16 residues long. Germline CDR1 SGHTA, CDR2 FQGNSA. Losses at the gene ends were 1 base for V and 5 bases for J; bases not matched to a gene: 6. The CDR3 DNA sequence: TGTGCCAGCAGCTTAGGGTCAGCGGGGGGCCACAATGAGCAGTTCTTC. It specifies CASSLGSAGGHNEQFF.

V usage is TRBV7-9 and J usage is TRBJ1-4, with D unresolved. V lost 3 bases to trimming and J lost 7 bases, with 12 bases between them. This CDR3 is built from 14 residues. Per the germline V gene, CDR1 is SEHNR and CDR2 is FQNEAQ (reference sequence). In nucleotides, the CDR3 is TGTGCCAGCAGCTTGGGGTATGCGGGTGAAAAACTGTTTTTT. Amino acids: CASSLGYAGEKLFF.

The J gene is TRBJ2-7, the V gene TRBV6-2 or TRBV6-3, with a tentative D call TRBD2 (5 bases). Trimming took 1 base from V and 6 from J, leaving 10 bases between them. Germline-derived CDR1 and CDR2 are MNHEY and SVGEGT. CDR3 length equals 13 residues. The CDR3 nucleotides read TGTGCCAGCAGTTACTTTACGGCGGGCGAGCAGTACTTC. Encoded protein: CASSYFTAGEQYF.

The rearrangement links TRBV4-2 to TRBJ2-1; D is undetermined. Trimming pared 0 bases from V and 6 bases from J, leaving 15 bases between. This CDR3 spans 16 amino acids. The germline V gene encodes CDR1 LGHNA and CDR2 YNFKEQ. The CDR3 DNA follows: TGTGCCAGCAGCCAAGATCATATGTGGCAGGCCAATGAGCAGTTCTTC. Its protein is CASSQDHMWQANEQFF.

The chain carries TRBV5-4 and TRBJ2-1, with 14 positions matching TRBD2. CDR3 length equals 16 residues. The V gene end was trimmed by 2 bases and the J gene end by 6 bases; junction bases not matched to a gene: 4. CDR1 and CDR2 from the germline V gene are SGHNT and YYREEE (reference sequence). The CDR3, as DNA: TGTGCCAGCAGCTTTGAGACTAGCGGGAGGGGCAATGAGCAGTTCTTC. Translated, it gives CASSFETSGRGNEQFF.

The count of this clone is one. The chain employs TRBV3-1 (or the pseudogene TRBV3-2) and TRBJ2-5, with 9 bases fitting TRBD1. Germline CDR1 reads LGHDT; CDR2 reads YNNKEL (reference sequence). The length of the CDR3 is 15 residues. After removal of 4 bases from V and 5 bases from J, the junction contained 8 bases not matched to a gene. In DNA form, the CDR3 reads TGTGCCAGCAGCCGCCGGGACAGGGTGGGCGAGACCCAGTACTTC. This gives the protein CASSRRDRVGETQYF.

The table lists this clone with a few counts. The V gene is TRBV15, the J gene TRBJ1-4; D gene unclear. The CDR3 runs to 13 residues. Germline loops: CDR1 LNHNV, CDR2 YYDKDF (reference sequence). V gave up 1 base and J gave up 7 bases, with 7 bases separating them. CDR3 region: CATSRAVLEKLFF. Written as DNA, the CDR3 is TGTGCCACCAGCAGAGCGGTCCTTGAAAAACTGTTTTTT.

This chain connects TRBV9 to TRBJ2-1, with TRBD2 identical over 10 bases. The germline CDR1 and CDR2 sequences are SGDLS and YYNGEE. This CDR3 is built from 19 residues. V lost 0 bases and J lost 0; bases outside the gene matches: 9. CDR3 in DNA: TGTGCCAGCAGCGTAGCAGATAGCGGGGGGATGAGCTCCTACAATGAGCAGTTCTTC. This encodes CASSVADSGGMSSYNEQFF.

The chain joins TRBV20-1 to TRBJ1-1; D is ambiguous. There are 15 residues in the CDR3. Trimming shortened V by 3 bases and J by 0 bases, and 14 bases separated the two germline ends. The V gene's germline CDR1 is DFQATT and CDR2 SNEGSKA (reference sequence). CDR3 DNA: TGCAGTGCTAGTCGGGAGGGCCTAATGAACACTGAAGCTTTCTTT. Its protein is CSASREGLMNTEAFF.

Written as DNA, the CDR3 is TGTGCCAGCAGTTTAAGGCGGTTTGGAGATACGCAGTATTTT. Translation gives CASSLRRFGDTQYF. V and J are TRBV28 and TRBJ2-3; D gene ambiguous. The CDR3 covers 14 residues. The germline V gene has CDR1 MDHEN and CDR2 SYDVKM. V lost 2 bases to trimming and J lost 5 bases, with 11 bases between them.

The chain employs TRBV27 and TRBJ1-5, with a weak D call TRBD1 (6 bases). Germline V gene data show CDR1 as MNHEY and CDR2 as SMNVEV (reference sequence). V was trimmed by 4 bases and J by 4 bases, leaving 8 bases between them. The CDR3 loop spans 13 amino acids. CDR3 bases: TGTGCCAGCAGTTGGGGGCGTAATCAGCCCCAGCATTTT. Translated: CASSWGRNQPQHF.

The chain uses TRBV29-1 and TRBJ1-5; D is perhaps TRBD1 (6 bases). Deletions cut 5 bases from V and 4 bases from J, with 12 bases between. The germline V gene encodes CDR1 SQVTM and CDR2 ANQGSEA. The CDR3 sequence is 13 residues long. DNA for the CDR3: TGCAGCGTTTCAGGGGAACGGAATCAGCCCCAGCATTTT. As protein: CSVSGERNQPQHF.

This clone was recorded once. The chain links TRBV5-1 to TRBJ2-1; D possibly corresponds to TRBD2 (5 bases). Germline CDR1 and CDR2: SGHRS and YFSETQ. Trimming took 2 bases from V and 6 from J, leaving 9 bases between them. This CDR3 spans 13 amino acids. CDR3 nucleotides: TGCGCCAGCAGCTTAGGACTCCTCAATGAGCAGTTCTTC. Its protein is CASSLGLLNEQFF.

Only one count was recorded for this clone. The rearrangement links TRBV19 to TRBJ1-1; weak D call: TRBD1 (5 bases). The CDR3 runs to 16 residues. Looked up from germline, CDR1 is LNHDA and CDR2 is SQIVND (reference sequence). The V and J ends lost 5 bases and 4 bases respectively, with 20 bases between them. CDR3 nucleotide sequence: TGTGCCAGTAGTCGAACTGCGGGACGGAGGGGCACTGAAGCTTTCTTT. Translated: CASSRTAGRRGTEAFF.

There are a few counts of this clone. Written as DNA, the CDR3 is TGTGCCAGCAGCTTAGCAAGGCAGGGTGGTTCACCCCTCCACTTT. It translates to CASSLARQGGSPLHF. V and J are TRBV7-9 and TRBJ1-6, with D tentatively TRBD1 (5 bases). The CDR3 is 15 amino acids. Trimming cost V 0 bases and J 9 bases, with 12 bases left between them. Per the germline V gene, CDR1 is SEHNR and CDR2 is FQNEAQ (reference sequence).

The rearrangement links TRBV5-1 to TRBJ1-6, with D hard to call. CDR3 length: 14 amino acids. In germline, CDR1 is SGHRS, CDR2 YFSETQ. Trimming stripped 5 bases from V and 6 bases from J, with 12 bases between. The CDR3 nucleotides are TGCGCCAGCAGTGGGTCAGGCTCTAATTCACCCCTCCACTTT. It codes for CASSGSGSNSPLHF. Using reference TRBV5-1 and TRBJ1-6 for the parts outside the CDR3, the full variable domain is KAGVTQTPRYLIKTRGQQVTLSCSPISGHRSVSWYQQTPGQGLQFLFEYFSETQRNKGNFPGRFSGRQFSNSRSEMNVSTLELGDSALYLCASSGSGSNSPLHFGNGTRLTVT.

This chain uses TRBV2 with TRBJ1-5, with D possibly TRBD1 on 5 matching bases. The V and J ends lost 7 bases and 7 bases respectively, with 17 bases between them. Germline loops: CDR1 SNHLY, CDR2 FYNNEI. The CDR3 has 14 amino acids. The CDR3 DNA reads as TGTGCCAGCAAGACTATGGGGGGAGGACAGCCCCAGCATTTT. Translation gives CASKTMGGGQPQHF.

V is TRBV7-2 and J is TRBJ1-2; D is possibly TRBD1 (6 bases). This CDR3 comprises 13 residues. Germline CDR1 reads SGHTA; CDR2 reads FQGNSA. Trimming left V 7 bases short and J 9 bases short, with 18 bases between. The CDR3 here is CASTRRGAPSYTF. DNA for the CDR3: TGTGCCAGCACTCGACGGGGGGCGCCAAGCTACACCTTC.

This rearrangement joins TRBV7-2 to TRBJ2-3, with TRBD1 matching over 7 bases. V was clipped by 1 base and J by 5 bases; unmatched bases: 12. The germline CDR1 and CDR2 sequences are SGHTA and FQGNSA. This CDR3 is 17 amino acids long. The CDR3: CASSLVGGLQGQDTQYF. As DNA, the CDR3 is TGTGCCAGCAGCTTAGTTGGTGGTTTACAGGGGCAAGATACGCAGTATTTT. Full variable domain (remainder filled in from reference TRBV7-2 and TRBJ2-3): GAGVSQSPSNKVTEKGKDVELRCDPISGHTALYWYRQSLGQGLEFLIYFQGNSAPDKSGLPSDRFSAERTGGSVSTLTIQRTQQEDSAVYLCASSLVGGLQGQDTQYFGPGTRLTVL.

The chain joins TRBV24-1 to TRBJ1-5; D is uncertain. Germline CDR1 reads KGHDR; CDR2 reads SFDVKD. V lost 6 bases to trimming and J lost 4 bases, with 6 bases between them. The CDR3 totals 12 residues. The CDR3 here is CATSSVNQPQHF. The DNA for the CDR3 is TGTGCCACCAGTTCGGTGAATCAGCCCCAGCATTTT.

This clone was recorded a few times. This chain connects TRBV29-1 to TRBJ1-2, with 7 bases aligning to TRBD1. Trimming took 6 bases from V and 4 from J; bases not matched to a gene: 5. Germline CDR1 reads SQVTM; CDR2 reads ANQGSEA. This CDR3 contains 12 residues. The CDR3 region is CSVQGQVYGYTF. CDR3 DNA sequence: TGCAGCGTACAAGGACAGGTCTATGGCTACACCTTC.

This sequence joins TRBV30 and TRBJ1-1; no reliable D call. V lost 5 bases to trimming and J lost 3 bases, with 10 bases between them. There are 12 residues in the CDR3. Germline V gene data show CDR1 as GTSNPN and CDR2 as SVGIG (reference sequence). The CDR3 nucleotides are TGTGCCTGGTCTGGGCAGTACACTGAAGCTTTCTTT. Protein product: CAWSGQYTEAFF.

There are a few counts of this clone. The rearrangement joins TRBV14 to TRBJ2-7; 7 bases line up with TRBD2. This CDR3 contains 16 residues. Per germline, CDR1 SGHDN and CDR2 FVKESK. V trimming: 0 bases; J trimming: 2 bases; junction bases outside the gene matches: 7. The CDR3 spells CASSQDSKAGAYEQYF. As DNA, the CDR3 is TGTGCCAGCAGCCAAGACTCAAAGGCGGGAGCCTACGAGCAGTACTTC.

CDR3 loop: CASSPAGGSGELFF. The CDR3 bases are TGTGCCAGCAGCCCCGCGGGGGGGAGCGGGGAGCTGTTTTTT. The V gene is TRBV28, the J gene TRBJ2-2; TRBD2 matches at 9 bases. V was pared by 6 bases and J by 7 bases, with 6 bases of the junction left unmatched. The germline gives CDR1 MDHEN, CDR2 SYDVKM. CDR3 length: 14 amino acids. The full variable domain, its missing parts supplied by reference TRBV28 and TRBJ2-2, is DVKVTQSSRYLVKRTGEKVFLECVQDMDHENMFWYRQDPGLGLRLIYFSYDVKMKEKGDIPEGYSVSREKKERFSLILESASTNQTSMYLCASSPAGGSGELFFGEGSRLTVL.

Of note for this clone: One end of the junction varies from germline; a read error may be responsible. V and J are TRBV19 and TRBJ2-7, with 9 bases lining up with TRBD2. The CDR3 has 16 residues. Looked up from germline, CDR1 is LNHDA and CDR2 is SQIVND (reference sequence). The CDR3 reads CGTRAQAGGLQYEQYF. The CDR3 coding sequence is TGCGGTACCCGAGCCCAGGCGGGAGGGTTACAATACGAGCAGTACTTC.

The rearrangement uses TRBV7-2 and TRBJ1-2, with a weak D call TRBD1 (6 bases). This CDR3 is 13 amino acids long. V lost 5 bases to trimming and J lost 4 bases, with 11 bases between them. The germline CDR1 and CDR2 sequences are SGHTA and FQGNSA. CDR3 loop: CASSTRTVYGYTF. CDR3 nucleotide sequence: TGTGCCAGCAGCACCCGGACAGTCTATGGCTACACCTTC.

J is TRBJ2-5 and V is TRBV21-1; the D call TRBD1 from the table was never checked on the DNA. TRBV21-1 is classified as a pseudogene. The CDR3 has 15 residues. The CDR3 nucleotides read TGTGCCAGCAGCAAAGTACTGTTAGGGGAACTGACCCAGTACTTC. This gives the protein CASSKVLLGELTQYF.